Below, one TCR beta chain is given with its context. This receptor's antigen is unknown. No clone much larger than this one lies a single base away; base qualities are absent. Whole blood was collected in K2EDTA tubes by collaborating institutions according to the institutions' own protocols. For TCRbeta analysis, collaborators shipped samples in one of three forms: frozen whole blood, isolated PBMCs, or DNA extracted from either of those sample types. TCRbeta CDR3 regions were amplified from genomic DNA using the immunoSEQ Assay, a bias-controlled multiplex PCR. The published analysis was carried out like this. The number of nucleated cells in each sample was estimated from the amplification of reference gene primers within the assay. To quantify the absolute abundance of each unique TCRbeta CDR3 rearrangement, sequence reads were collapsed and filtered. For each sample, productive Simpson clonality was calculated as the square root of Simpson's diversity index across productive rearrangements. TCRdb's version of the immuneACCESS table is confined to in-frame rearrangements and falls short of the full clone set. An unresolved V gene accounts for under half of the shortfall where checked; the remainder is of unknown origin. V and J calls and clone size are as listed in that table; D and trimming were resolved from the DNA. The sample table lists 100,000 to 150,000 clones, around 86% of them with a count of one. Of the sample, 8.4% falls within the top ten clones.

This sample was taken from a study of blood T cell repertoires in COVID-19 (dated by TCRdb to between 2020 and 2021). Regarding the study in general: The collaborator samples originated in the United States, Italy and Spain and spanned the acute and convalescent phases of COVID-19. The prospective study material was composed of cDNA or gDNA derived from T cells, B-cell-depleted T cells, or PBMCs. Deeply sampled blood TCRbeta repertoires from subjects exposed to, actively infected with, or recovered from COVID-19 were included in the dataset. The repertoires were made available in a free public database intended to serve as a resource for research on the immune response to SARS-CoV-2. Samples were obtained from the ongoing ImmuneRACE study (first 160 participants) and from 1,254 subjects provided by 6 global collaborators. Nearly every sample came with metadata listing a de-identified subject ID, COVID-19 status, age in years and sex. Where HLA class I and class II types were available, the types were taken from metadata supplied by the sample provider, not from assay-based typing. Overall study results and their limits: The amount of clinical and demographic metadata varied by source and participant and was provided uncurated.

Material: peripheral blood. This sequence originates from a woman aged 55-70 years with active or convalescent COVID-19.

The CDR3 in this case is CASSQVLGAGGEQYF. The sequenced DNA is TGTGCCAGCAGCCAAGTATTGGGGGCTGGTGGCGAGCAGTACTTC. The chain employs TRBV3-1 (or the pseudogene TRBV3-2) and TRBJ2-7; the D gene is perhaps TRBD1, on 6 matching bases. The germline V gene (reference sequence) specifies LGHDT as CDR1 and YNNKEL as CDR2. V is cut by 1 base and J by 6 bases, and the space between the germline ends is 16 bases. Its CDR3 holds 15 amino acids, cysteine through phenylalanine. Only the CDR3 region is kept as DNA, spanning 45 bases read in frame from base 1.